The rows below give T cell receptor beta chains drawn from one sample of a study of T-cell memory formation after mild COVID-19. One entry per CDR3 protein, called by TCRdb with MiXCR from the 5' RACE reads. Of more than 300,000 distinct CDR3 sequences in the sample, roughly an eighth are singletons; the top ten hold 21%. Sequencing input: PBMCs or a T cell subset sorted from them (not recorded which). The receptors shown here come from a man between 18 and 35 years old who had mild COVID-19 (a few samples of this study predate the infection). Cell type and time point are not known. Each CDR3 is given with its conserved first and last residue. The order of the fields is J gene, D gene, clone size, V gene, CDR3 DNA, CDR3 protein. The D gene is left open where the match is weak. The size of a clone is reported for some rows only, either as once, few or many, or as a class for expanded clones.

>TRBJ1-1|NA|few|TRBV9
TGTGCCAGCAGCCCCCTTGCTCAGAACACTGAAGCTTTCTTT
CASSPLAQNTEAFF
>TRBJ2-5|NA|NA|TRBV6-5
TGTGCCAGCAGTTACTCGACGGGGGCGAGGGAGACCCAGTACTTC
CASSYSTGARETQYF
>TRBJ2-2|NA|NA|TRBV4-1
TGCGCCAGCAGCCAACCCACTAGAAAGGCGGCCGGGGAGCTGTTTTTT
CASSQPTRKAAGELFF
>TRBJ2-1|TRBD1|NA|TRBV4-3
TGCGCCAGCAGCCAATATAGCTGGGGACAGAACTACAATGAGCAGTTCTTC
CASSQYSWGQNYNEQFF
>TRBJ1-1|NA|NA|TRBV6-2/TRBV6-3
TGTGCCAGCAGTTACTCGATTTGGCCGGAGGCAGGTAAAGCTTTCTTT
CASSYSIWPEAGKAFF
>TRBJ2-2|NA|few|TRBV12-3/TRBV12-4
TGTGCCAGTACTGCCGGGGAGCTGTTTTTT
CASTAGELFF
>TRBJ2-7|NA|few|TRBV4-2
TGTGCCAGCAGCCAAGTGGGGGGGGCCGGCTACGAGCAGTACTTC
CASSQVGGAGYEQYF
>TRBJ2-5|TRBD1|NA|TRBV7-2
TGTGCCAGCAGCTTAGTGGGTGACAGGGGGCGGGAGACCCAGTACTTC
CASSLVGDRGRETQYF
>TRBJ1-5|TRBD1|NA|TRBV29-1
TGCAGCGTCCAACAGGGGGTCAATCAGCCCCAGCATTTT
CSVQQGVNQPQHF
>TRBJ1-5|NA|NA|TRBV7-9
TGTGCCAGCAGCTACCGGACGGCGGGGGATCATCAGCCCCAGCATTTT
CASSYRTAGDHQPQHF
>TRBJ1-4|TRBD1|NA|TRBV29-1
TGCAGCGTTGTGACACAGGGGGCTGGGGAAAAACTGTTTTTT
CSVVTQGAGEKLFF
>TRBJ2-3|NA|few|TRBV4-1
TGCGCCAGCAGCCCTGTGGGGGTCCCCACAGATACGCAGTATTTT
CASSPVGVPTDTQYF
>TRBJ2-1|TRBD2|many|TRBV9
TGTGCCAGCAGCCCAGCCGGGACTAGCTCCTACAATGAGCAGTTCTTC
CASSPAGTSSYNEQFF
>TRBJ1-1|NA|NA|TRBV24-1
TGTGCCACCAGTGATTTGGGGGATTTAGGTTTGGACACTGAAGCTTTCTTT
CATSDLGDLGLDTEAFF
>TRBJ1-4|TRBD1|NA|TRBV6-2/TRBV6-3
TGTGCCAGCAGTGGAACCGGGACAGAAGCAACTAATGAAAAACTGTTTTTT
CASSGTGTEATNEKLFF
>TRBJ1-5|NA|few|TRBV28
TGTGCCAGCAGGCTTGACAGTGGCAATCAGCCCCAGCATTTT
CASRLDSGNQPQHF
>TRBJ1-6|NA|many|TRBV4-1
TGCGCCAGCAGCCTCGACAGCTCCTATAATTCACCCCTCCACTTT
CASSLDSSYNSPLHF
>TRBJ1-5|TRBD1|NA|TRBV27
TGTGCCAGCAGTTCAGGGGGGAGGAATCAGCCCCAGCATTTT
CASSSGGRNQPQHF
>TRBJ2-7|NA|many|TRBV5-1
TGCGCCAGCAGGGGGGGGACAGACAACGAGCAGTACTTC
CASRGGTDNEQYF
>TRBJ1-4|NA|NA|TRBV28
TGTGCCAGCAGGGGAGGACAAGGGCTTGAAAAACTGTTTTTT
CASRGGQGLEKLFF
>TRBJ2-1|TRBD2|NA|TRBV5-1
TGCGCCAGCAGCACATGGACAGCGGGGGGGATCAATGAGCAGTTCTTC
CASSTWTAGGINEQFF
>TRBJ2-1|TRBD1|NA|TRBV20-1
TGCAGTGCGGGAGACAGGGGATCCTACAATGAGCAGTTCTTC
CSAGDRGSYNEQFF
>TRBJ1-1|TRBD1|many|TRBV20-1
TGCAGTGCCTCCTGGACAGGGGGCAGGGTGGACACTGAAGCTTTCTTT
CSASWTGGRVDTEAFF
>TRBJ2-7|TRBD1|few|TRBV12-3/TRBV12-4
TGTGCCAGCAGTTTCAGGACAGGGCCCTACGAGCAGTACTTC
CASSFRTGPYEQYF
>TRBJ2-5|TRBD1|NA|TRBV6-2/TRBV6-3
TGTGTCAGCAGTGCCGGACAGGCTGAGACCCAGTACTTC
CVSSAGQAETQYF
>TRBJ2-2|TRBD1|NA|TRBV4-1
TGCGCCAGCCGGGACAGAGAGGCCGGGGAGCTGTTTTTT
CASRDREAGELFF
>TRBJ2-1|TRBD2|NA|TRBV20-1
TGCAGTGCTAGAACTAGCGGGGGTAGGAATGAGCAGTTCTTC
CSARTSGGRNEQFF
>TRBJ2-1|NA|few|TRBV10-3
TGTGCCATCAGTGAGGTCCGGACAGCTTCCTACAATGAGCAGTTCTTC
CAISEVRTASYNEQFF
>TRBJ2-5|TRBD2|few|TRBV24-1
TGTGCCACCAGTGATCCGGGGGAGGGTATCCAAGAGACCCAGTACTTC
CATSDPGEGIQETQYF
>TRBJ2-3|NA|NA|TRBV7-3
TGTGCCAGCAGCCCTCAGGGTGGACTAACCACAGATACGCAGTATTTT
CASSPQGGLTTDTQYF
>TRBJ2-2|TRBD1|few|TRBV7-2
TGTGCCAGCAGTTGGTCCCGCCCGGGACAGGGGGACACCGGGGAGCTGTTTTTT
CASSWSRPGQGDTGELFF
>TRBJ1-5|TRBD1|once|TRBV3-1
TGTGCCAGCAGCCCATGGACAGGGATCAAACCCCAGCATTTT
CASSPWTGIKPQHF
>TRBJ1-6|TRBD1|NA|TRBV7-9
TGTGCCAGCAGCCACCTGGCAGGGGGCGACAATAATTCACCCCTCCACTTT
CASSHLAGGDNNSPLHF
>TRBJ1-1|TRBD1|NA|TRBV29-1
TGCAGCGTTGAAGGGGGGGGGACAGGGCGAGTTTTGGGCACTGAAGCTTTCTTT
CSVEGGGTGRVLGTEAFF
>TRBJ1-5|NA|few|TRBV7-2
TGTGCCAGCAGCTTCGCCACTAACAATCAGCCCCAGCATTTT
CASSFATNNQPQHF
>TRBJ2-1|TRBD2|many|TRBV20-1
TGCAGTGCTAGGGAGCGGGGGGTATACAATGAGCAGTTCTTC
CSARERGVYNEQFF
>TRBJ2-2|NA|many|TRBV7-6
TGTGCCAGCAGCTCAGAGGGATCCGGGGAGCTGTTTTTT
CASSSEGSGELFF
>TRBJ1-1|NA|few|TRBV9
TGTGCCAGCAGCGGCCAGGGGCAGAACACTGAAGCTTTCTTT
CASSGQGQNTEAFF
>TRBJ2-7|NA|few|TRBV27
TGTGCCAGCAGTTCCGCCCCCTACGAGCAGTACTTC
CASSSAPYEQYF
>TRBJ2-7|NA|NA|TRBV10-1
TGCGCCAGCAGTGGGACACTAGCAAACGAGCAGTACTTC
CASSGTLANEQYF
>TRBJ1-2|NA|NA|TRBV29-1
TGCAGCGCCGCCAGGTCGGGGGGCTACACCTTC
CSAARSGGYTF
>TRBJ1-1|NA|NA|TRBV3-1
TGTGCCAGCAGCCGAAGACGTGAAGCTTTCTTT
CASSRRREAFF
>TRBJ1-2|NA|few|TRBV7-2
TGTGCCAGCAGCGAAACCGACTATGGCTACACCTTC
CASSETDYGYTF
>TRBJ2-5|NA|NA|TRBV7-2
TGTGCCAGCAGCTTCGGGACCACCTTCAGAGAGACCCAGTACTTC
CASSFGTTFRETQYF
>TRBJ2-3|NA|NA|TRBV24-1
TGTGCCACCAGTGGTGCTAGCACAGATACGCAGTATTTT
CATSGASTDTQYF
>TRBJ2-3|TRBD2|few|TRBV2
TGTGCCAGCAATAACGTACGGGGGGGCGTCACAGATACGCAGTATTTT
CASNNVRGGVTDTQYF
>TRBJ1-5|NA|NA|TRBV12-3/TRBV12-4
TGTGCCAGCAGACCCCCCCGGGTCGGTGAGGGCAATCAGCCCCAGCATTTT
CASRPPRVGEGNQPQHF
>TRBJ2-1|TRBD1|few|TRBV29-1
TGCAGCGTTGAACGGGGAACAGGGGGCAATGAGCAGTTCTTC
CSVERGTGGNEQFF
>TRBJ2-5|NA|few|TRBV10-3
TGTGCCATCAGTGAGTCATTAGAGACCCAGTACTTC
CAISESLETQYF
>TRBJ1-2|NA|few|TRBV12-3/TRBV12-4
TGTGCCAGCAGCTTACTGGGAGCGTATGGCTACACCTTC
CASSLLGAYGYTF
>TRBJ2-5|NA|NA|TRBV5-1
TGCGCCAGCAGCTATCCGGGGATCCAAGAGACCCAGTACTTC
CASSYPGIQETQYF
>TRBJ2-7|TRBD1|NA|TRBV10-3
TGTGCCATCAGTGTCTGGGGGACAGGGGGCCAGAGCGAGCAGTACTTC
CAISVWGTGGQSEQYF
>TRBJ2-1|NA|NA|TRBV24-1
TGTGCCACCAGCGCGGGGCCCCTGGGGGAGCAGTTCTTC
CATSAGPLGEQFF
>TRBJ2-4|TRBD2|NA|TRBV4-2
TGTGCCAGCAGCCAAGGCCGGGGCGGGGGAAAAGCCAAAAACATTCAGTACTTC
CASSQGRGGGKAKNIQYF
>TRBJ2-5|TRBD1|few|TRBV24-1
TGTGCCACCAGTGATACAGGGACAGGGGACACAGAGACCCAGTACTTC
CATSDTGTGDTETQYF
>TRBJ1-5|TRBD1|NA|TRBV20-1
TGCAGTGCTAGCAAGGGGGCTAATCAGCCCCAGCATTTT
CSASKGANQPQHF
>TRBJ2-7|NA|NA|TRBV5-5
TGTGCCAGCAGCTTCTCTACAGCCACCTACGAGCAGTACTTC
CASSFSTATYEQYF
>TRBJ1-6|NA|few|TRBV7-9
TGTGCCAGCAGCCGGGGACCCGGGAGTTCACCCCTCCACTTT
CASSRGPGSSPLHF